The subject of this entry is one T cell receptor (beta chain). Antigen specificity is unknown. CDR1 is SGHVS, CDR2 FNYEAQ, per germline. The length of the CDR3 is 13 residues. Trimming took off 1 base at V and 3 bases at J, with 6 bases between the two ends. Unique molecular identifier tags were affixed to discrete cDNA molecules. Each CDR3 protein gets one entry after TCRdb re-called the 5' RACE reads with MiXCR. The table records 65,000 to 95,000 distinct CDR3 sequences, 10% to 15% of them present only once. This entry is derived from a study of early T cells in non-severe SARS-CoV-2 infection. Study-level results: Lookups in VDJdb leaned toward anti-spike CD8 responses and missed private and CD4 specificities.

The sequence was collected from an adult who was a healthcare worker with PCR-confirmed SARS-CoV-2 infection or an uninfected control (not recorded which). The donor label of this sample is uncertain. The sample in question was whole blood, obtained at baseline. The chain is built from TRBV7-6 and TRBJ1-1; D is undetermined. The CDR3 bases are TGTGCCAGCAGCTTAGGGGTCCACACTGAAGCTTTCTTT. Protein product: CASSLGVHTEAFF.